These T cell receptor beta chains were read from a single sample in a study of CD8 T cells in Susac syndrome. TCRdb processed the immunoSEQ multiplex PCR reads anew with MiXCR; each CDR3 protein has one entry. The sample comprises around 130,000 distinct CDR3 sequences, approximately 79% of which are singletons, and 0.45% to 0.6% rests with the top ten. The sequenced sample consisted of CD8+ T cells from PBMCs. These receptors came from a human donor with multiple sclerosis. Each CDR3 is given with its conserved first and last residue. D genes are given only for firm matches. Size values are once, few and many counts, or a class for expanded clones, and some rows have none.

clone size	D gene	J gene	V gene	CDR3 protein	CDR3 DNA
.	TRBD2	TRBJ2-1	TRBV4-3	CASSQLPLAGAYNEQFF	TGCGCCAGCAGCCAACTACCACTAGCGGGAGCTTACAATGAGCAGTTCTTC
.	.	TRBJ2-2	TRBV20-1	CSARPSAFTGELFF	TGCAGTGCTAGACCCTCGGCTTTCACCGGGGAGCTGTTTTTT
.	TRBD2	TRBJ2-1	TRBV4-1	CASSQQLAGPYNEQFF	TGCGCCAGCAGCCAACAACTAGCGGGACCATACAATGAGCAGTTCTTC
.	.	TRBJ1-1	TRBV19	CASRYNENTEAFF	TGTGCCAGTAGGTACAATGAGAACACTGAAGCTTTCTTT
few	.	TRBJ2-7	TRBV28	CASSLEDSYEQYF	TGTGCCAGCAGTTTAGAGGACAGCTACGAGCAGTACTTC
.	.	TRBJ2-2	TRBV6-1	CASSEYKLANTGELFF	TGTGCCAGCAGTGAATATAAACTAGCGAACACCGGGGAGCTGTTTTTT
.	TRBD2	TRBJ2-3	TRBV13	CASSLGRSGGVFSSTDTQYF	TGTGCCAGCAGCTTAGGTCGAAGCGGGGGGGTATTCTCCAGCACAGATACGCAGTATTTT
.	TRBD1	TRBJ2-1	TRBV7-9	CASNRQGYNEQFF	TGTGCCAGCAACAGACAGGGTTACAATGAGCAGTTCTTC
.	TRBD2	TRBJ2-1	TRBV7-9	CASSLSSGTIYEQFF	TGTGCCAGCAGCTTATCTAGCGGGACGATCTATGAGCAGTTCTTC
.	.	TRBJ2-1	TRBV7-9	CASRGARVEQFF	TGTGCCAGCAGAGGGGCGCGGGTTGAGCAGTTCTTC
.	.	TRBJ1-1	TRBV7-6	CASSLHPGSNTEAFF	TGTGCCAGCAGCTTGCATCCAGGTTCGAACACTGAAGCTTTCTTT
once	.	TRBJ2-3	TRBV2	CASSAGTYHTDTQYF	TGTGCCAGCAGTGCAGGGACTTATCACACAGATACGCAGTATTTT
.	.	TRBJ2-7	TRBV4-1	CASSQPNGVGYEQYF	TGCGCCAGCAGCCAACCAAACGGGGTAGGCTACGAGCAGTACTTC
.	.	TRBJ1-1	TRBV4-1	CASSQEGPGGTEAFF	TGCGCCAGCAGCCAAGAAGGGCCGGGCGGCACTGAAGCTTTCTTT
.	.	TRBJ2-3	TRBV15	CATSIRRGTDTQYF	TGTGCCACCAGCATCCGCAGGGGCACAGATACGCAGTATTTT
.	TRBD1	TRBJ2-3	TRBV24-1	CATSETTTGPSTDTQYF	TGTGCCACCAGTGAAACCACGACAGGGCCAAGCACAGATACGCAGTATTTT
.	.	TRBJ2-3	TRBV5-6	CASSFQGEGTQYF	TGTGCCAGCAGCTTCCAGGGGGAGGGTACGCAGTATTTT
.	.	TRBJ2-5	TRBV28	CASSFQVSWGSGETQYF	TGTGCCAGCAGTTTTCAGGTTTCGTGGGGTTCAGGAGAGACCCAGTACTTC
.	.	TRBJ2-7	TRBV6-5	CASSYSASSYEQYF	TGTGCCAGCAGTTACTCGGCCAGTTCCTACGAGCAGTACTTC
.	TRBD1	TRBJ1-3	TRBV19	CASSIGHRGSSGNTIYF	TGTGCCAGTAGTATAGGCCACAGGGGGAGCTCTGGAAACACCATATATTTT
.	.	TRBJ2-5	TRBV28	CASTQGPSGVQETQYF	TGTGCCAGCACCCAGGGGCCTAGCGGAGTCCAAGAGACCCAGTACTTC
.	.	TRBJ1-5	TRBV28	CASSPRTDMRGQPQHF	TGTGCCAGCAGTCCTCGGACAGATATGAGGGGTCAGCCCCAGCATTTT
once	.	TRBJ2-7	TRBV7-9	CASSSETGEEQYF	TGTGCCAGCAGCTCAGAGACAGGCGAGGAGCAGTACTTC